The 16 T cell receptor beta chains below were found in one sample sequenced in a study of monozygotic twins with inflammatory bowel disease (dated by TCRdb to the late 2010s). The library was generated by 5' RACE. TCRdb names Illumina HiSeq 2500 as the instrument used. Each CDR3 protein sequence appears as one entry after TCRdb reprocessed the reads, and no DNA is included. The sample has some 440,000 distinct CDR3 sequences on record. Jointly, the top ten make up 2% to 3% of the sample. Specimen: blood. These receptors were collected from a human donor with ulcerative colitis or Crohn's disease, or a healthy co-twin of an affected twin (not recorded which).

The chain combines TRBV20-1 with TRBJ2-5. The CDR3 is 14 residues long. CDR1 is DFQATT, CDR2 SNEGSKA, per germline (reference sequence). The CDR3 sequence: CSAREQIIQETQYF.

The rearrangement joins TRBV20-1 to TRBJ2-7; lacking DNA, the TRBD2 call made by TCRdb goes unchecked. CDR3 length: 14 amino acids. CDR1 is DFQATT, CDR2 SNEGSKA, per germline (reference sequence). The CDR3: CSAGPSGENYEQYF.

The chain is built from TRBV6-1 and TRBJ2-2; TCRdb returns TRBD1, unconfirmable since there is no DNA. The CDR3 consists of 15 residues. CDR1 and CDR2 (germline): MNHNS, SASEGT. CDR3 loop: CASSPAGQGTGELFF.

This rearrangement joins TRBV3-1 to TRBJ2-5. The CDR3 contains 12 residues. CDR1 is LGHDT and CDR2 is YNNKEL in the germline V gene (reference sequence). The CDR3 is CASSRVAETQYF.

CDR3 sequence: CASSLEGTSSYNEQFF. The chain uses TRBV7-2 and TRBJ2-1; checking the TCRdb D call of TRBD2 is not possible without DNA. Germline CDR1 and CDR2: SGHTA and FQGNSA. The CDR3 is 16 amino acids.

The rearrangement links TRBV7-9 to TRBJ2-4; TCRdb's D call of TRBD1 is untestable without DNA. This CDR3 region has 17 residues. CDR1 SEHNR and CDR2 FQNEAQ come from the germline V gene (reference sequence). CDR3 residues: CASSLGGTGQAKNIQYF.

The chain combines TRBV7-3 with TRBJ2-1; TCRdb returns TRBD1, unconfirmable since there is no DNA. The length of the CDR3 is 15 residues. CDR1 and CDR2 (germline): SGHTA, FQGTGA. Here the CDR3 reads CASSSGVQVSNEQFF.

The V and J genes are TRBV20-1 and TRBJ2-1; checking the TCRdb D call of TRBD2 is not possible without DNA. The CDR3 contains 19 residues. CDR1 DFQATT and CDR2 SNEGSKA come from the germline V gene (reference sequence). This CDR3 is CSARFQGTSGRAINNEQFF.

The gene calls are TRBV7-2 and TRBJ1-5. This CDR3 has 16 residues. CDR1 is SGHTA, CDR2 FQGNSA, per germline. The CDR3 here is CASSLVALADNQPQHF. Full variable domain (outside the CDR3, taken from reference TRBV7-2 and TRBJ1-5): GAGVSQSPSNKVTEKGKDVELRCDPISGHTALYWYRQSLGQGLEFLIYFQGNSAPDKSGLPSDRFSAERTGGSVSTLTIQRTQQEDSAVYLCASSLVALADNQPQHFGDGTRLSIL.

V gene TRBV24-1 combines with J gene TRBJ2-3; with no DNA, the TCRdb D assignment of TRBD1 cannot be verified. Germline lookup yields CDR1 KGHDR and CDR2 SFDVKD. This CDR3 region has 16 residues. Here the CDR3 reads CATSGGPGQSTDTQYF.

The chain joins TRBV12-3 or TRBV12-4 to TRBJ1-2; the TCRdb D gene call, TRBD1, has no DNA to confirm it. The CDR3 has 17 amino acids. CDR3 sequence reads: CASSLEGALIRNYGYTF.

The rearrangement uses TRBV7-2 and TRBJ1-6. The length of the CDR3 is 13 residues. The germline V gene encodes CDR1 SGHTA and CDR2 FQGNSA. The CDR3 reads CASTPDSLGPLHF.

This chain joins TRBV5-1 and TRBJ1-4; absent DNA, TCRdb's TRBD1 call cannot be checked. CDR3 size: 14 residues. Germline V gene data show CDR1 as SGHRS and CDR2 as YFSETQ. CDR3: CASSLGTGSEKLFF.

V and J are TRBV25-1 and TRBJ2-1; TCRdb's D call, TRBD1, is unchecked because there is no DNA. This CDR3 has 14 amino acids. Germline values: CDR1 MGHDK, CDR2 SYGVNS. The CDR3 protein is CASTRGQGVNEQFF.

The chain uses TRBV7-2 and TRBJ2-3; TCRdb calls TRBD2, which cannot be checked without DNA. The CDR3 runs to 17 residues. From germline, CDR1 is SGHTA and CDR2 FQGNSA. The CDR3 here is CASSHKTSGGGSDTQYF.

The rearrangement uses TRBV6-5 and TRBJ2-7; TCRdb proposes TRBD1, but this gene call is untestable without DNA. CDR1 and CDR2 (germline): MNHEY, SVGAGI. The CDR3 is made up of 15 amino acids. The CDR3 reads CASSYEGGSSYEQYF.